This TCR beta chain originates from a study of monozygotic twins with cystic fibrosis. Study findings and constraints: In this small cohort, shared CDR3 numbers showed no association with age, concordance or disease severity. Nucleotide-identical clonotype sharing was significantly higher within monozygotic CF twin pairs than between unrelated CF individuals. J usage was most co-twin-similar in 8 of 16 pairs, V in 13. Clonality was generally low (median roughly 0.01), higher in the most severe patients.

Profiling relied on immunoSEQ multiplex PCR, and the TCRdb table lists in-frame clones only, not all of them. The sample has approximately 17,000 clones, approximately 96% seen once. Worth noting for this clone: The antigen remains unidentified.

This CDR3 contains 13 residues. V was trimmed by 3 bases and J by 1 base, leaving 6 bases between them. CDR1 is WSHSY, CDR2 SAAADI, per germline. This clonotype was obtained from a girl aged 2-10 years with cystic fibrosis. The sample was blood. The genes are TRBV10-2 and TRBJ1-1; the D is unclear. The CDR3 reads CASSEHRNTEAFF. The DNA of the CDR3 is TGCGCCAGCAGTGAACACAGGAACACTGAAGCTTTCTTT.